This paragraph reports one T cell receptor beta chain. The source of the sample is a study of blood T cell repertoires in COVID-19. Study information: The United States, Italy and Spain supplied acute and convalescent COVID-19 samples. PBMCs, B-cell-depleted T cells, or T cells provided the cDNA or gDNA that made up the material.

In the original workflow: Reference gene primers were amplified, and this amplification served to estimate nucleated cell counts. The table came from immunoSEQ multiplex PCR; TCRdb's copy has only in-frame clones and leaves some out. V and J calls and clone size are as listed in that table; D and trimming were resolved from the DNA. The profile shows some 200,000 clones, around four fifths of them singletons. The Seattle patients joined while their infection was active and were tracked longitudinally afterward. Looked up from germline, CDR1 is SGHTA and CDR2 is FQGNSA. The CDR3 contains 13 residues. V lost 5 bases and J lost 5, with 12 bases in between.

Material: peripheral blood. The chain joins TRBV7-2 to TRBJ1-1; D may be TRBD1 (6 bases). This clonotype was obtained from an elderly woman with COVID-19, enrolled during active disease. CDR3: CASSANRVTEAFF. The DNA for the CDR3 is TGTGCCAGCAGCGCAAACAGGGTAACTGAAGCTTTCTTT.